These 20 T cell receptor beta chains originate from one sample sequenced in a study of human T cells and chemical hapten exposure. Via MiXCR, TCRdb re-called the RACE reads, giving one row per CDR3 protein. The profile shows fewer than 400,000 distinct CDR3 sequences, around 7% of them singletons. Regarding time point: patch test 1, 2 weeks after DPC sensitization. Treatment in this sample: therapeutic diphenylcyclopropenone sensitization with weekly scalp DPC. The sample was whole blood, taken in connection with sensitization to the hapten diphenylcyclopropenone (DPC). The receptors were gathered from a woman in her late teens or twenties with alopecia areata. Some clones in this sample may be carry-over from other donors' samples.

This chain uses TRBV19 with TRBJ1-1; D may be TRBD1 (6 bases). V lost 3 bases and J 1 base, leaving 12 bases between the germline ends. This CDR3 contains 15 residues. Germline CDR1 reads LNHDA; CDR2 reads SQIVND (reference sequence). The CDR3 DNA sequence: TGTGCCAGTAGTATGAGCAGGGACAAGAACACTGAAGCTTTCTTT. It yields the protein CASSMSRDKNTEAFF.

This clonotype has a count of ten or more. This chain uses TRBV12-3 or TRBV12-4 with TRBJ1-2; D unresolved. This CDR3 is built from 12 residues. The ends were cut back, 8 bases at V and 3 bases at J, with 10 bases in the middle. CDR3 coding DNA: TGTGCCAGCGGTGCTGGGCACTATGGCTACACCTTC. Protein sequence: CASGAGHYGYTF.

This clonotype was detected many times. The V call is TRBV11-1, the J call TRBJ2-7, with D hard to call. The V gene lost 5 bases and the J gene lost 2 bases, with 16 bases spanning the gap. This CDR3 contains 15 residues. Germline V gives CDR1 SGHAT, CDR2 FQDESV (reference sequence). For the CDR3, the DNA is TGTGCCAGCAGCCCCGCAACTGGCGGTACCTACGAGCAGTACTTC. It specifies CASSPATGGTYEQYF.

This clonotype came up many times. The chain carries TRBV6-2 or TRBV6-3 and TRBJ1-2; D remains unclear. This CDR3 has 15 amino acids. Germline lookup yields CDR1 MNHEY and CDR2 SVGEGT. The V end lost 0 bases, the J end lost 8 bases, and 16 bases lay between the germline ends. The CDR3 sequence: CASSYSGAGSGGYTF. Here the CDR3 DNA reads TGTGCCAGCAGTTACTCCGGAGCGGGGAGCGGCGGCTACACCTTC.

The chain recombines TRBV7-2 with TRBJ2-3; D is possibly TRBD2 (6 bases). CDR1 and CDR2 (germline): SGHTA, FQGNSA. Trimming cost V 3 bases and J 6 bases, with 10 bases left between them. The CDR3 runs to 13 residues. The CDR3 reads CASSLEGRDTQYF. DNA for the CDR3: TGTGCCAGCAGCTTGGAGGGTAGGGATACGCAGTATTTT. The full variable domain, with the rest looked up from reference TRBV7-2 and TRBJ2-3, is GAGVSQSPSNKVTEKGKDVELRCDPISGHTALYWYRQSLGQGLEFLIYFQGNSAPDKSGLPSDRFSAERTGGSVSTLTIQRTQQEDSAVYLCASSLEGRDTQYFGPGTRLTVL.

This clonotype was detected a few times. This chain joins TRBV2 and TRBJ2-6, with D unclear. This CDR3 region has 16 residues. Trimming pared 6 bases from V and 0 bases from J, leaving 12 bases between. Germline V CDR1 and CDR2: SNHLY, FYNNEI. The CDR3 DNA sequence: TGTGCCAGCAGACTCGGGTCTGTCTCTGGGGCCAACGTCCTGACTTTC. It translates to CASRLGSVSGANVLTF.

This clonotype was observed many times. The rearrangement joins TRBV4-2 to TRBJ2-7; the match to TRBD2 covers 10 bases. V lost 0 bases and J lost 2; bases outside the gene matches: 7. CDR1 is LGHNA and CDR2 is YNFKEQ in the germline V gene. The CDR3 has 17 residues. CDR3 sequence reads: CASSQDLASGRAYEQYF. The CDR3 DNA reads as TGTGCCAGCAGCCAAGATCTCGCTAGCGGGAGAGCCTACGAGCAGTACTTC.

Only a few counts were recorded for this clonotype. This chain links TRBV2 with TRBJ2-1, with a possible D match to TRBD2 (7 bases). Between the trimmed V and J ends, which lost 1 base and 6 bases, there was a span of 16 bases. Germline V gene lookup returns CDR1 SNHLY and CDR2 FYNNEI. The CDR3 is made up of 16 amino acids. The CDR3: CASSEDAGALGNEQFF. The CDR3 region has the DNA TGTGCCAGCAGTGAAGATGCGGGGGCCCTCGGCAATGAGCAGTTCTTC. Filled out from reference TRBV2 and TRBJ2-1, the complete variable domain reads EPEVTQTPSHQVTQMGQEVILRCVPISNHLYFYWYRQILGQKVEFLVSFYNNEISEKSEIFDDQFSVERPDGSNFTLKIRSTKLEDSAMYFCASSEDAGALGNEQFFGPGTRLTVL.

The chain joins TRBV18 to TRBJ2-1, with TRBD2 matching over 8 bases. Unmatched junction bases numbered 3, after V lost 2 bases and J lost 0 bases. The CDR3 extends over 16 amino acids. Germline-derived CDR1 and CDR2 are KGHSH and LQKENI. The CDR3 DNA is TGTGCCAGCTCACCAGGTAGCGGGGACTCCTACAATGAGCAGTTCTTC. It encodes CASSPGSGDSYNEQFF.

This clonotype appeared a few times. The rearrangement joins TRBV6-2 or TRBV6-3 to TRBJ2-7; 9 positions match TRBD1. This CDR3 is built from 17 residues. The V and J ends lost 5 bases and 5 bases, in that order; junction bases with no gene match: 16. CDR1 and CDR2 (germline): MNHEY, SVGEGT. This CDR3 is CASSRRRTGTGIHEQYF. The CDR3 bases are TGTGCCAGCAGTCGCCGGCGGACCGGGACAGGGATCCACGAGCAGTACTTC.

The chain employs TRBV2 and TRBJ1-2; D unresolved. The CDR3 is 13 amino acids. The V and J ends lost 0 bases and 4 bases respectively, with 6 bases between them. Germline-derived CDR1 and CDR2 are SNHLY and FYNNEI. This CDR3 is CASSEARSYGYTF. CDR3 DNA: TGTGCCAGCAGTGAAGCGCGGAGCTATGGCTACACCTTC.

This clonotype appeared many times. The V and J genes are TRBV3-1 and TRBJ2-1, with D unclear. This CDR3 has 12 amino acids. From germline, CDR1 is LGHDT and CDR2 YNNKEL (reference sequence). V was clipped by 4 bases and J by 6 bases, with 7 bases between them. The CDR3 region has the DNA TGTGCCAGCAGCCTGAGAAGCAATGAGCAGTTCTTC. Translating it yields CASSLRSNEQFF.

The sample holds a few counts of this clonotype. The chain employs TRBV5-1 and TRBJ1-5; D may be TRBD1 (5 bases). The germline V gene encodes CDR1 SGHRS and CDR2 YFSETQ. V was shortened by 3 bases and J by 7 bases, with 11 bases between the two germline ends. The CDR3 covers 13 residues. The CDR3 DNA is TGCGCCAGCAGCTCGCTGGGGGAACAGCCCCAGCATTTT. Its translation is CASSSLGEQPQHF.

The rearrangement uses TRBV9 and TRBJ1-5; D not certain. CDR3 length: 15 residues. V was cut by 4 bases and J by 5 bases, with 16 bases left in between. Germline V gene lookup returns CDR1 SGDLS and CDR2 YYNGEE. As DNA, the CDR3 is TGTGCCAGCAGCAAGGGTCTACTCCCCGATCAGCCCCAGCATTTT. It translates to CASSKGLLPDQPQHF.

The rearrangement uses TRBV7-2 and TRBJ1-3, with D unresolved. V was cut by 6 bases and J by 0 bases, with 12 bases left in between. The CDR3 has 15 residues. The germline V gene encodes CDR1 SGHTA and CDR2 FQGNSA. The CDR3, as DNA: TGTGCCAGCAGTAGTGGACCGAGCTCTGGAAACACCATATATTTT. It specifies CASSSGPSSGNTIYF.

Ten or more counts support this clonotype. The V call is TRBV20-1, the J call TRBJ2-3, with D uncertain. Per the germline V gene, CDR1 is DFQATT and CDR2 is SNEGSKA (reference sequence). V lost 0 bases and J 2 bases, leaving 3 bases between the germline ends. CDR3 length: 12 amino acids. Here the CDR3 reads CSAREATDTQYF. The CDR3 bases are TGCAGTGCTAGAGAGGCCACAGATACGCAGTATTTT.

This clonotype was seen ten or more times. This chain links TRBV3-1 with TRBJ1-2, with a possible D match to TRBD1 (5 bases). Trimming took 0 bases from V and 3 from J, leaving 8 bases between them. This CDR3 has 14 residues. The germline V gene encodes CDR1 LGHDT and CDR2 YNNKEL (reference sequence). The CDR3 sequence: CASSQDQGYYGYTF. CDR3 DNA sequence: TGTGCCAGCAGCCAAGATCAGGGATACTATGGCTACACCTTC.

The chain uses TRBV9 and TRBJ2-4, with D maybe TRBD1 (6 bases). Germline CDR1 is SGDLS and CDR2 is YYNGEE. The CDR3 is 15 amino acids. The V gene lost 3 bases and the J gene lost 2 bases, with 12 bases spanning the gap. The CDR3 reads CASSEETGTKNIQYF. The CDR3 nucleotides are TGTGCCAGCAGCGAGGAGACAGGCACCAAAAACATTCAGTACTTC.

The table lists this clonotype with many counts. J is TRBJ2-1 and V is TRBV12-3 or TRBV12-4; 13 bases are a match to TRBD2. The CDR3 totals 16 residues. The V and J ends lost 7 bases and 6 bases, in that order; junction bases with no gene match: 9. In DNA, the CDR3 is TGTGCCAGCACCACGCCAACTAGCGGGGGGGTCAATGAGCAGTTCTTC. Translated, it gives CASTTPTSGGVNEQFF.

At least ten counts were recorded for this clonotype. This chain joins TRBV7-2 and TRBJ2-5, with 8 nucleotides matching TRBD2. The CDR3 is made up of 15 amino acids. The germline gives CDR1 SGHTA, CDR2 FQGNSA. V shed 5 bases, J shed 3 bases, and the junction held 8 bases outside the gene matches. DNA for the CDR3: TGTGCCAGCAGCAAAACTAGCGGAGACAAAGAGACCCAGTACTTC. Protein sequence: CASSKTSGDKETQYF.